The following is a T cell receptor beta chain sequence with its context. The antigen remains unidentified. The sample comes from a study of beta chain features in type 1 diabetes. Study results and limitations: Shorter TCRB CDR3s, moderately but significantly so, were found in Type 1 diabetes patients in all four CD4+ subsets.

Every isolated RNA sample was fully reverse transcribed, so sequencing captured expressed TCRB transcripts. Read counts averaged roughly 3.7 million for samples of naive, central memory and regulatory T cells. The data were produced by immunoSEQ multiplex PCR, yet TCRdb's version contains in-frame clones alone and is incomplete. The sample includes 680,000 or so clones, roughly 12% of them seen just once. Germline lookup yields CDR1 KGHSH and CDR2 LQKENI. The V and J ends lost 3 bases and 2 bases, in that order; junction bases with no gene match: 4. This CDR3 has 15 residues. The V call is TRBV18, the J call TRBJ2-1; 7 positions match TRBD2. The sequenced material came from naive CD4+ T cells from blood. The TCR was taken from a man aged 18 to 29 with type 1 diabetes. CDR3 amino acids: CASSPLGGTYNEQFF. The CDR3 DNA is TGTGCCAGCTCACCCCTGGGGGGGACCTACAATGAGCAGTTCTTC.